The sequence of this TCR beta chain was determined in a study of T cell responses to AZD1222 COVID-19 vaccine. General observations from the study: Of spike-specific TCRs, nearly half reportedly target regions left unmutated in variants. Donors were chiefly white British, with a greater number of females, and clonal diversity was perhaps underestimated. Repertoires were obtained solely post-peak T cell response. The study found vaccine-associated CD4 TCRs spanning spike, dominant at 160-218 and 743-854.

This clone showed up many times. Antigen unknown. TCRdb's table, derived via immunoSEQ multiplex PCR, lists solely in-frame clones and lacks some. The data show 150,000 to 200,000 clones, with around 86% seen just once and under 3.5% held by the top ten. Trimming cost V 3 bases and J 5 bases, with 7 bases left between them. The length of the CDR3 is 12 residues. Germline CDR1 is SGHTA and CDR2 is FQGTGA. The rearrangement joins TRBV7-3 to TRBJ1-1; D unclear. The sample in question was peripheral blood, obtained on day 0 of MenACWY control vaccination. This receptor was identified in an adult in good health. The CDR3, as DNA: TGTGCCAGCAGCTTTGGGAATACTGAAGCTTTCTTT. It yields the protein CASSFGNTEAFF.